This TCR beta chain is from a study of blood T cell repertoires in COVID-19. Whole-study context: Specimens from acute and convalescent COVID-19 originated in the United States, Italy and Spain. T cells, B-cell-depleted T cells, or PBMCs supplied cDNA or gDNA.

This table comes from immunoSEQ multiplex PCR, and its TCRdb copy is limited to in-frame clones, with some not included. The sample yields approximately 260,000 clones, about nine tenths seen once. Germline lookup yields CDR1 MDHEN and CDR2 SYDVKM. The CDR3 has 16 residues. The V end lost 6 bases, the J end lost 4 bases, and 21 bases lay between the germline ends. This clonotype was sampled from a young woman who had recovered from COVID-19. The rearrangement joins TRBV28 to TRBJ1-1; perhaps TRBD1 as D (6 bases). Material for sequencing was PBMCs or T cells enriched from blood (not recorded which). In nucleotides, the CDR3 is TGTGCCAGCAGCAAATTTTGGGGGGGCCGGGGCACTGAAGCTTTCTTT. Translated, it gives CASSKFWGGRGTEAFF.